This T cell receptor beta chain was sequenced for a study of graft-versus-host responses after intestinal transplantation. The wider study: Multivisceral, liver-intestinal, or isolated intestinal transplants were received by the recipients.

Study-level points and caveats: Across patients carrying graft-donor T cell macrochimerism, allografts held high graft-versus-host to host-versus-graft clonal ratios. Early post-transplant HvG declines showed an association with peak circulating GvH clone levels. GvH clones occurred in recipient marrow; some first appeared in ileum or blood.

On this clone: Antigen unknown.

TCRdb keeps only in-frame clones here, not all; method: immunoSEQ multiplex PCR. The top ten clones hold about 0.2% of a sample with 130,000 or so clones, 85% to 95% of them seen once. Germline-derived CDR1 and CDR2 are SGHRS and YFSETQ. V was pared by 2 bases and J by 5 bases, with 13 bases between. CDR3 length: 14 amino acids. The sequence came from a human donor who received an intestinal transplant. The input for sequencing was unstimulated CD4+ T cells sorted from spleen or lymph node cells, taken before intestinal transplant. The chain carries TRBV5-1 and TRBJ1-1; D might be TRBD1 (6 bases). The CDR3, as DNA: TGCGCCAGCAGCTTCTCGGGGGCGAGGACTGAAGCTTTCTTT. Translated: CASSFSGARTEAFF.